Included here is one T cell receptor beta chain sequence, with context. Its antigen is unknown. The data were obtained in a study of CD8+CD57+ T cells in acquired aplastic anemia. CDR1 and CDR2 from the germline V gene are GTSNPN and SVGIG (reference sequence). CDR3 length equals 17 residues. V dropped 1 base and J dropped 0; count of bases not matched to a gene: 12. The study profiled TCR beta VDJ and CDR3 using genomic DNA as template. TCRdb fed the reads into MiXCR, producing one record per CDR3 protein. The table has 150,000 to 200,000 distinct CDR3 sequences, about 50% seen once; the top ten hold about 30%. Patients chosen for sequencing had CD8+CD57+ cells that had expanded, as shown by flow cytometry. Notes on the study in general: The study identified twenty-nine CD8+ CDR3 sequences shared by patients and controls.

Sequencing input: sorted CD4+, CD8+, or CD8+CD57+ T cells (not recorded which) from PBMCs. V gene TRBV30 combines with J gene TRBJ2-7; TRBD2 aligns across 7 bases. The origin of this receptor is a human donor with aplastic anemia. DNA of the CDR3: TGTGCCTGGAGTGCTGGCCAGCGGGGCTATAACTCCTACGAGCAGTACTTC. Translating gives CAWSAGQRGYNSYEQYF.